This T cell receptor beta chain stems from a study of T cells in Graves' hyperthyroidism and ophthalmopathy. Per the germline V gene, CDR1 is SNHLY and CDR2 is FYNNEI. Between the trimmed V and J ends, which lost 6 bases and 9 bases, there was a span of 15 bases. This CDR3 has 13 amino acids. Isolation of PBMCs was performed on 8.5 to 10 ml fresh peripheral blood. What was amplified from RNA transcripts were TCR beta CDR3 regions. Primed by the HTBI set, a first-round RT-PCR was run on the TCR CDR3. MiXCR, applied by TCRdb to the multiplex PCR reads, yields one record per CDR3 protein. The sample lists 400,000 to 550,000 distinct CDR3 sequences; around 24% were seen once.

The receptor's source is a woman under 40 with Graves' ophthalmopathy. The V and J genes are TRBV2 and TRBJ1-5; weak D call: TRBD1 (6 bases). Sequenced: blood. The DNA for the CDR3 is TGTGCCAGCAGGTCCACAGGGCAGGGGCCCCAGCATTTT. Its translation: CASRSTGQGPQHF.